These 12 T cell receptor beta chains were sequenced from one sample in a study of cytomegalovirus exposure and HLA in healthy donors. 60 Vbeta and 13 Jbeta primers were used in PCR. Sequencing used immunoSEQ multiplex PCR; TCRdb keeps in-frame clones, though not all of them. In the table there are about 200,000 clones, 78% of which are singletons. The sample was PBMCs. These receptors all come from a male donor in good health and CMV-seronegative.

V and J are TRBV27 and TRBJ1-1, with D possibly being TRBD1 (6 bases). V dropped 4 bases and J dropped 4 bases, with 10 bases sitting between them. CDR1 is MNHEY, CDR2 SMNVEV, per germline (reference sequence). The CDR3 has 13 residues. CDR3 in DNA: TGTGCCAGCAGTTCCAGGGGCCGCACTGAAGCTTTCTTT. This encodes CASSSRGRTEAFF.

This clone has only a few counts. The chain combines TRBV28 with TRBJ1-1; TRBD1 matches at 9 bases. CDR3 size: 15 residues. CDR1 and CDR2 from the germline V gene are MDHEN and SYDVKM. With V trimmed by 5 bases and J by 5 bases, 9 bases remained unmatched. CDR3 coding DNA: TGTGCCAGCAGTGAACAGGGGGCGGCGGGGACTGAAGCTTTCTTT. This gives the protein CASSEQGAAGTEAFF.

CDR3 in DNA: TGTGCCAGCAGCCCCCGGGACAGAGCCTACGAGCAGTACTTC. Its translation: CASSPRDRAYEQYF. This sequence joins TRBV11-2 and TRBJ2-7, with 7 bases lining up with TRBD1. Trimming removed 5 bases from V and 2 bases from J; junction bases left unmatched: 6. CDR3 length: 14 amino acids. In germline, CDR1 is SGHAT, CDR2 FQNNGV.

The rearrangement joins TRBV29-1 to TRBJ2-5; D might be TRBD1 (6 bases). The CDR3 contains 14 residues. CDR1 is SQVTM and CDR2 is ANQGSEA in the germline V gene. Trimming took off 5 bases at V and 1 base at J, with 14 bases between the two ends. This CDR3 reads CSVISLDSQETQYF. The CDR3 bases are TGCAGCGTTATATCACTGGACAGCCAAGAGACCCAGTACTTC. Together with reference TRBV29-1 and TRBJ2-5, the CDR3 gives the full variable domain: SAVISQKPSRDICQRGTSLTIQCQVDSQVTMMFWYRQQPGQSLTLIATANQGSEATYESGFVIDKFPISRPNLTFSTLTVSNMSPEDSSIYLCSVISLDSQETQYFGPGTRLLVL.

The chain is built from TRBV28 and TRBJ2-5, with D maybe TRBD1 (7 bases). The end of the DNA is better explained by TRBJ2-7, so the J call may be wrong. The length of the CDR3 is 14 residues. Germline-derived CDR1 and CDR2 are MDHEN and SYDVKM. CDR3 nucleotide sequence: TGTGCCAGCAGTCACCAGGGGGGCCACTACGAGCAGTACTTC. It yields the protein CASSHQGGHYEQYF.

This clone was observed a few times. The J gene is TRBJ1-1, the V gene TRBV27; D not resolved. CDR3 size: 13 residues. CDR1 is MNHEY, CDR2 SMNVEV, per germline (reference sequence). Trimming left V 1 base short and J 7 bases short, with 10 bases between. The CDR3 spells CASSLYLPGEAFF. The CDR3 coding sequence is TGTGCCAGCAGTTTATATCTCCCGGGTGAAGCTTTCTTT.

The CDR3 spells CASSSRDSLWETQYF. CDR3 nucleotides: TGTGCCAGCAGTTCTAGGGACTCCCTTTGGGAGACCCAGTACTTC. The rearrangement uses TRBV28 and TRBJ2-5, with D possibly being TRBD2 (6 bases). V was trimmed by 4 bases and J by 5 bases, leaving 17 bases between them. In germline, CDR1 is MDHEN, CDR2 SYDVKM. The CDR3 spans 15 residues.

A word on this clone: A read error may account for a junction end that differs from germline. This sequence joins TRBV5-1 and TRBJ2-2; 8 bases are a match to TRBD2. Per the germline V gene, CDR1 is SGHRS and CDR2 is YFSETQ. The length of the CDR3 is 14 residues. The CDR3 sequence is CASRLAGPTGELFF. CDR3 DNA sequence: TGCGCCAGCCGCTTAGCGGGACCCACCGGGGAGCTGTTTTTT.

V gene TRBV7-9 combines with J gene TRBJ2-1; the D is unclear. V was shortened by 1 base and J by 4 bases, with 11 bases between the two germline ends. CDR3 length: 15 residues. CDR1 is SEHNR and CDR2 is FQNEAQ in the germline V gene (reference sequence). In DNA, the CDR3 is TGTGCCAGCAGCTTAGTGCTAGAAGCTTACAATGAGCAGTTCTTC. Its translation is CASSLVLEAYNEQFF.

The chain carries TRBV7-9 and TRBJ2-7; 9 nucleotides match TRBD1. Looked up from germline, CDR1 is SEHNR and CDR2 is FQNEAQ (reference sequence). The CDR3 runs to 15 residues. The V gene end was trimmed by 5 bases and the J gene end by 1 base; junction bases not matched to a gene: 6. This chain's CDR3 is CASSPTGGMSYEQYF. CDR3 DNA sequence: TGTGCCAGCAGCCCGACAGGGGGTATGTCCTACGAGCAGTACTTC.

The chain couples TRBV27 to TRBJ1-5, with 7 positions matching TRBD1. V shed 0 bases, J shed 7 bases, and the junction held 6 bases outside the gene matches. CDR1 is MNHEY and CDR2 is SMNVEV in the germline V gene (reference sequence). CDR3 length: 15 residues. In nucleotides, the CDR3 is TGTGCCAGCAGTTTATCGAGGGGGCCCGGGCAGCCCCAGCATTTT. It translates to CASSLSRGPGQPQHF.

This chain joins TRBV6-1 and TRBJ2-7, with a tentative D call TRBD2 (6 bases). CDR1 is MNHNS and CDR2 is SASEGT in the germline V gene. Between the trimmed V and J ends, which lost 6 bases and 1 base, there was a span of 16 bases. The length of the CDR3 is 15 residues. For the CDR3, the DNA is TGTGCCAGCAGCCCCCTCGGAGGGAGTTCCTACGAGCAGTACTTC. Encoded protein: CASSPLGGSSYEQYF.